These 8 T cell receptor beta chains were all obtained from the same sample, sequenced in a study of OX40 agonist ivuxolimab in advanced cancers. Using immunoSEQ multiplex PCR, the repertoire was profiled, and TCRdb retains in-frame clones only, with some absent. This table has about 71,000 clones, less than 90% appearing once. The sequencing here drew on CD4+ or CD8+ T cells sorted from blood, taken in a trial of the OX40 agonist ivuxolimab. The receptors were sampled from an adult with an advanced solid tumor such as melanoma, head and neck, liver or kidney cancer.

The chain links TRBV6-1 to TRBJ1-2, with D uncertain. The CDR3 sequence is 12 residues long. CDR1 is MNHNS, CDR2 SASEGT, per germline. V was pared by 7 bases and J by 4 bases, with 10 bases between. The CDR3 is CASNGPRYGYTF. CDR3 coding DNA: TGTGCCAGCAACGGACCTCGCTATGGCTACACCTTC.

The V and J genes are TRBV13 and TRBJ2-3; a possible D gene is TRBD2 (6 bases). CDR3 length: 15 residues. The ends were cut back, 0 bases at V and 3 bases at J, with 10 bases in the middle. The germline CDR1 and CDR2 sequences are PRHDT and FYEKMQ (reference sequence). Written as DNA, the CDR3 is TGTGCCAGCAGCTTAGGGGGACTTAGAACAGATACGCAGTATTTT. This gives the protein CASSLGGLRTDTQYF.

This chain's CDR3 is CASSLSSGRINSYNEQFF. For the CDR3, the DNA is TGTGCCAGCAGTTTGTCTTCGGGCAGGATCAACTCCTACAATGAGCAGTTCTTC. This rearrangement joins TRBV27 to TRBJ2-1; unclear D gene. CDR1 is MNHEY, CDR2 SMNVEV, per germline (reference sequence). Trimming took 3 bases from V and 0 from J, leaving 18 bases between them. The CDR3 consists of 18 residues.

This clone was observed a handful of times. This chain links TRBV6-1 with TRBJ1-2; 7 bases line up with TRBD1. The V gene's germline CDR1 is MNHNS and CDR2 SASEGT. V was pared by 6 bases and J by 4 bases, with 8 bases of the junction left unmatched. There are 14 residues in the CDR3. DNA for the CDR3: TGTGCCAGCAGCCAAGACAGGGTCGGCTATGGCTACACCTTC. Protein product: CASSQDRVGYGYTF.

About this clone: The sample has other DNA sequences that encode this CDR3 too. CDR3 residues: CASSFSGSNQPQHF. The CDR3 bases are TGTGCCAGCAGCTTCTCTGGGAGCAATCAGCCCCAGCATTTT. V is TRBV7-2 and J is TRBJ1-5; D is uncertain. The germline V and J ends were trimmed by 3 bases and 1 base, with 7 bases remaining between them. The CDR3 length is 14 residues. The germline gives CDR1 SGHTA, CDR2 FQGNSA.

The CDR3 coding sequence is TGTGCCAGCAGCTCCACTATGATCGGGGAGCTGTTTTTT. Its translation: CASSSTMIGELFF. V usage is TRBV11-2 and J usage is TRBJ2-2; the D is unclear. The CDR3 covers 13 residues. Germline loops: CDR1 SGHAT, CDR2 FQNNGV. Trimming stripped 4 bases from V and 7 bases from J, with 10 bases between.

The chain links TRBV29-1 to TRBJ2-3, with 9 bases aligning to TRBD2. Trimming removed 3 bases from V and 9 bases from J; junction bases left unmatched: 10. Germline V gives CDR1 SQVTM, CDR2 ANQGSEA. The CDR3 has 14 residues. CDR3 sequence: CSVDGSGRKETQYF. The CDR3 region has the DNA TGCAGCGTTGATGGTAGCGGGAGAAAGGAGACGCAGTATTTT.

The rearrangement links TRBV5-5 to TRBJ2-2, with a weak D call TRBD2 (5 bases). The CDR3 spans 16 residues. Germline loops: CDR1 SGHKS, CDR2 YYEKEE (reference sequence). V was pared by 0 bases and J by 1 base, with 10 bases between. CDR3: CASSLVPGLNTGELFF. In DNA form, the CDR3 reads TGTGCCAGCAGCTTGGTTCCGGGATTGAACACCGGGGAGCTGTTTTTT.